The next 16 T cell receptor beta chains were all read from a single sample in a study of shared clonotypes between healthy human individuals. Naive CD8 populations comprised CD45RO-negative cells positively selected for CCR7, excluding terminally differentiated effector memory CD45RA+ cells. Repertoires were generated with immunoSEQ multiplex PCR, while TCRdb's copy carries only in-frame clones and drops some. Counted here are about 820,000 clones, nearly 95% occurring once; the ten biggest clones make up 20% to 30%. The specimen sequenced was naive CD8+ T cells sorted from blood. Every receptor here comes from a man between 25 and 39 years old in good health.

The chain uses TRBV7-9 and TRBJ2-7; 8 nucleotides line up with TRBD1. Trimming took 4 bases from V and 2 from J; bases not matched to a gene: 10. Germline assignment: CDR1 SEHNR and CDR2 FQNEAQ (reference sequence). This CDR3 is 16 amino acids long. CDR3 DNA: TGTGCCAGCAGCTCCCTACCCGGGACAGGAGCCTACGAGCAGTACTTC. Translating it yields CASSSLPGTGAYEQYF.

The V call is TRBV28, the J call TRBJ2-7; D may correspond to TRBD1 or TRBD2 (6 bases each). Germline CDR1 reads MDHEN; CDR2 reads SYDVKM. Trimming took 2 bases from V and 5 from J, leaving 19 bases between them. This CDR3 comprises 16 residues. CDR3 loop: CASSLSRGRMINEQYF. The CDR3 region has the DNA TGTGCCAGCAGTTTAAGCCGGGGGCGGATGATCAACGAGCAGTACTTC.

V gene TRBV6-5 combines with J gene TRBJ2-4; perhaps TRBD2 as D (5 bases). The germline gives CDR1 MNHEY, CDR2 SVGAGI. The CDR3 length is 15 residues. Trimming took off 6 bases at V and 6 bases at J, with 18 bases between the two ends. The CDR3 loop reads CASSPELDGINIQYF. The CDR3 nucleotides are TGTGCCAGCAGCCCGGAGCTCGACGGGATAAACATTCAGTACTTC.

J is TRBJ1-5 and V is TRBV5-6; D is unclear. Between the trimmed V and J ends, which lost 0 bases and 0 bases, there was a span of 7 bases. Germline V gene sequence: CDR1 SGHDT, CDR2 YYEEEE. The CDR3 consists of 15 residues. The CDR3 DNA reads TGTGCCAGCAGCTTGGTGTCAGATAGCAATCAGCCCCAGCATTTT. Translated, it gives CASSLVSDSNQPQHF. Full variable domain (remainder filled in from reference TRBV5-6 and TRBJ1-5): DAGVTQSPTHLIKTRGQQVTLRCSPKSGHDTVSWYQQALGQGPQFIFQYYEEEERQRGNFPDRFSGHQFPNYSSELNVNALLLGDSALYLCASSLVSDSNQPQHFGDGTRLSIL.

The V gene is TRBV15, the J gene TRBJ2-6; unclear D gene. The CDR3 length is 16 residues. Trimming left V 0 bases short and J 0 bases short, with 6 bases between. Germline V CDR1 and CDR2: LNHNV, YYDKDF (reference sequence). The CDR3 spells CATSRDPHSGANVLTF. The CDR3 DNA follows: TGTGCCACCAGCAGAGATCCCCACTCTGGGGCCAACGTCCTGACTTTC.

The chain carries TRBV7-9 and TRBJ2-1; weak D call: TRBD1 (7 bases). Germline values: CDR1 SEHNR, CDR2 FQNEAQ (reference sequence). The CDR3 is made up of 16 amino acids. The V gene lost 5 bases and the J gene lost 10 bases, with 24 bases spanning the gap. Here the CDR3 reads CASSPKTGDSRWEQFF. The CDR3 coding sequence is TGTGCCAGCAGCCCTAAGACGGGGGACAGTCGTTGGGAGCAGTTCTTC.

This clone was counted once. The chain combines TRBV6-1 with TRBJ1-4; TRBD1 matches at 7 bases. After removal of 3 bases from V and 7 bases from J, the junction contained 14 bases not matched to a gene. The CDR3 spans 17 residues. Germline lookup yields CDR1 MNHNS and CDR2 SASEGT. The DNA of the CDR3 is TGTGCCAGCAGTGACCGGACCCGACAGGGAGGGGGTGAAAAACTGTTTTTT. It is translated as CASSDRTRQGGGEKLFF.

The V gene is TRBV5-1, the J gene TRBJ2-7; either TRBD1 or TRBD2 may fit D (6 bases each). V was shortened by 2 bases and J by 1 base, with 13 bases between the two germline ends. This CDR3 spans 15 amino acids. Germline values: CDR1 SGHRS, CDR2 YFSETQ. CDR3 sequence (DNA): TGCGCCAGCAGCTTCGGCAGGGGACTTTCCTACGAGCAGTACTTC. It specifies CASSFGRGLSYEQYF.

The genes are TRBV13 and TRBJ2-1; 7 nucleotides match TRBD1. The V gene end was trimmed by 5 bases and the J gene end by 7 bases; junction bases not matched to a gene: 11. The germline CDR1 and CDR2 sequences are PRHDT and FYEKMQ (reference sequence). The CDR3 totals 15 residues. CDR3 sequence (DNA): TGTGCCAGCAGCCTAGAAGGCCAGGGGGATAATGAGCAGTTCTTC. Encoded protein: CASSLEGQGDNEQFF.

The CDR3 reads CATEDGSSYNEQFF. The CDR3 coding sequence is TGTGCCACCGAAGACGGAAGCTCCTACAATGAGCAGTTCTTC. This chain uses TRBV25-1 with TRBJ2-1; D gene unclear. The CDR3 is 14 residues long. Germline CDR1 MGHDK, CDR2 SYGVNS. Trimming pared 10 bases from V and 0 bases from J, leaving 13 bases between.

The V gene is TRBV27, the J gene TRBJ1-3; TRBD1 aligns across 7 bases. Germline trimming cut 4 bases from V and 0 bases from J; bases unmatched to any gene: 3. This CDR3 is built from 15 residues. Per germline, CDR1 MNHEY and CDR2 SMNVEV (reference sequence). The CDR3 coding sequence is TGTGCCAGCAGTTCACAGGGGAGCTCTGGAAACACCATATATTTT. Protein product: CASSSQGSSGNTIYF.

V gene TRBV7-6 combines with J gene TRBJ2-7; D gene unclear. The CDR3 runs 15 residues. The V end lost 0 bases, the J end lost 3 bases, and 12 bases lay between the germline ends. Germline lookup yields CDR1 SGHVS and CDR2 FNYEAQ. Here the CDR3 DNA reads TGTGCCAGCAGCTTAGCCCGCGGAACTCACTACGAGCAGTACTTC. Its translation: CASSLARGTHYEQYF.

The chain uses TRBV7-9 and TRBJ1-1; D is undetermined. CDR3 length equals 16 residues. V was cut by 5 bases and J by 0 bases, with 16 bases left in between. Germline V lookup: CDR1 SEHNR, CDR2 FQNEAQ (reference sequence). DNA for the CDR3: TGTGCCAGCAGCCCACGTCTCGCGGGATTGAACACTGAAGCTTTCTTT. It translates to CASSPRLAGLNTEAFF.

The chain employs TRBV28 and TRBJ2-7; D remains ambiguous. The CDR3 length is 13 residues. The V and J ends lost 5 bases and 0 bases respectively, with 8 bases between them. Germline V lookup: CDR1 MDHEN, CDR2 SYDVKM. The CDR3 region is CASSADRSYEQYF. CDR3 nucleotide sequence: TGTGCCAGCAGTGCCGACCGCTCCTACGAGCAGTACTTC.

This clone has only one observation. The chain has TRBV7-9 and TRBJ1-1; TRBD1 agrees at 7 bases. Germline CDR1 reads SEHNR; CDR2 reads FQNEAQ (reference sequence). V was pared by 5 bases and J by 0 bases, with 6 bases of the junction left unmatched. The CDR3 totals 15 residues. CDR3 in DNA: TGTGCCAGCAGCGGCCGGGACAGCTTGAACACTGAAGCTTTCTTT. Encoded protein: CASSGRDSLNTEAFF.

This clone has a handful of counts. DNA of the CDR3: TGCGCCAGCAGCCAAGAACGAACAGGTGGCCTGGAACAGTTCTTC. It codes for CASSQERTGGLEQFF. This chain joins TRBV4-1 and TRBJ2-1; tentative D call: TRBD1 (5 bases). Germline V gene sequence: CDR1 MGHRA, CDR2 YSYEKL. Trimming cost V 0 bases and J 13 bases, with 19 bases left between them. The CDR3 consists of 15 residues.